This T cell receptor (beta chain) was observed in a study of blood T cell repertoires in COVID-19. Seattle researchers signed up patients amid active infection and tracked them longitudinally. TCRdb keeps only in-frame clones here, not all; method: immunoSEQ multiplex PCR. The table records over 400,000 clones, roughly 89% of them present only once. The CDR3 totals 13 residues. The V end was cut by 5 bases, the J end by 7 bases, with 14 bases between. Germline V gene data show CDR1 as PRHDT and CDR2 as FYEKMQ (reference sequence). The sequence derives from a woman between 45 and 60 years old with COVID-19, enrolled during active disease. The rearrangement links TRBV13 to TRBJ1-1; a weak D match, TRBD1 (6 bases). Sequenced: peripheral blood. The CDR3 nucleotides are TGTGCCAGCAGCCCCGGACAGTCTTATGAAGCTTTCTTT. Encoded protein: CASSPGQSYEAFF.